Detailed here is one T cell receptor beta chain. What it binds is unknown. CDR1 and CDR2 (germline): SQVTM, ANQGSEA. V lost 6 bases and J 3 bases, leaving 14 bases between the germline ends. The CDR3 runs 13 residues. These data originate in a study of T cell responses to AZD1222 COVID-19 vaccine. General study points: Clonal diversity was possibly underestimated, and white British individuals and females predominated among donors.

Using immunoSEQ multiplex PCR, the repertoire was profiled, and TCRdb retains in-frame clones only, with some absent. The sample carries about 57,000 clones, around 88% recorded once. The TCR sequence derives from an adult in good health. The rearrangement joins TRBV29-1 to TRBJ1-1, with no clear D. Specimen: peripheral blood, collected on day 0 of AZD1222 vaccination. CDR3 sequence reads: CSVSGFQYTEAFF. The CDR3 region has the DNA TGCAGCGTCTCCGGGTTCCAGTACACTGAAGCTTTCTTT.